A selection of T cell receptor beta chains follows, all from one sample in a study of T cell repertoires in aging, cancer and after chemotherapy. One entry per CDR3 protein, called by TCRdb with MiXCR from the multiplex PCR reads. Here the sample spans about 1,600 distinct CDR3 sequences, about 22% being singletons. What was sequenced was blood. The receptors come from a human donor with a solid tumor. Both conserved end residues are part of each CDR3. A D gene is named only where the DNA matches it firmly. A clone size is listed for some rows: how often the clone was seen (once, few, many), or a class if it is expanded.

>TRBJ2-2|TRBD1|large|TRBV7-6
TGTGCCAGCAGCCTCAAGGGACAGGAGAACACCGGGGAGCTGTTTTTT
CASSLKGQENTGELFF
>TRBJ2-5|NA|NA|TRBV7-9
TGTGCCAGCAGCTTGAGTGAGGGGCTACAAGAGACCCAGTACTTC
CASSLSEGLQETQYF
>TRBJ2-3|TRBD1|few|TRBV6-4
TGTGCCACGGGGACAGGGGTCGTGGATACGCAGTATTTT
CATGTGVVDTQYF
>TRBJ2-2|TRBD2|large|TRBV30
TGTGCCTGGAGCGCGACTAGCCTCGGGGAGCTGTTTTTT
CAWSATSLGELFF
>TRBJ2-5|NA|medium-sized|TRBV7-9
TGTGCCAGCAGCCCCAGAGCCCCCGGGGACCAAGAGACCCAGTACTTC
CASSPRAPGDQETQYF
>TRBJ2-7|TRBD1|few|TRBV5-1
TGCGCCAGCAGCCTGGACAGGGGACCCTACGAGCAGTACTTC
CASSLDRGPYEQYF
>TRBJ2-3|NA|NA|TRBV7-3
TGTGCCAGCAGCTCAAGGGGAGATACGCAGTATTTT
CASSSRGDTQYF
>TRBJ1-2|NA|large|TRBV7-9
TGTGCCAGCAGTCCAGGGGTGGGCTACACCTTC
CASSPGVGYTF
>TRBJ1-5|NA|NA|TRBV6-2/TRBV6-3
TGTGCCAGCAGTTACTCGGTCACAGCCCCAACCCGGATTAGCAATCAGCCCCAGCATTTT
CASSYSVTAPTRISNQPQHF
>TRBJ2-3|TRBD2|NA|TRBV12-3/TRBV12-4
TGTGCCAGCAGTTTAGCGCTGACGGGAGGAGGTACAGATACGCAGTATTTT
CASSLALTGGGTDTQYF
>TRBJ2-1|TRBD2|NA|TRBV20-1
TGCAGTGCTAGAGCAACTAGCGGGGGGCTGAATGAGCAGTTCTTC
CSARATSGGLNEQFF
>TRBJ1-6|NA|medium-sized|TRBV18
TGTGCCAGCTCACCACCGCAACAGGCTTCACCCCTCCACTTT
CASSPPQQASPLHF
>TRBJ2-2|NA|large|TRBV12-3/TRBV12-4
TGTGCCAGCACAAGAGGCGTGGAGCTGTTTTTT
CASTRGVELFF
>TRBJ1-2|NA|few|TRBV4-2
TGTGCCAGCAGCCAAGGGTACCGGGGAGGCTATGGCTACACCTTC
CASSQGYRGGYGYTF
>TRBJ2-3|NA|NA|TRBV29-1
TGCAGCGTTGATTGGAGGGATACGCAGTATTTT
CSVDWRDTQYF
>TRBJ1-1|TRBD1|medium-sized|TRBV10-1
TGCGCCAGCAGGGCCGGGACAGGGTCTGAAGCTTTCTTT
CASRAGTGSEAFF
>TRBJ2-7|NA|NA|TRBV12-3/TRBV12-4
TGTGCCAGCAGGGAAGCAGGCAGCTCCTACGAGCAGTACTTC
CASREAGSSYEQYF
>TRBJ2-3|NA|few|TRBV6-5
TGTGCCAGCAGTGGAAGGGTTCTAGATACGCAGTATTTT
CASSGRVLDTQYF
>TRBJ2-1|NA|NA|TRBV7-9
TGTGCCAGCAGCTTTATCGACAGGTACAGCTCCTACAATGAGCAGTTCTTC
CASSFIDRYSSYNEQFF
>TRBJ1-2|NA|large|TRBV20-1
TGCAGTGCTAGTAACCGCCTCTATGGCTACACCTTC
CSASNRLYGYTF
>TRBJ2-5|TRBD2|few|TRBV20-1
TGCAGTGCTAGAGATCTTGAGACTAGCGGGGCCCCGGTTGAGACCCAGTACTTC
CSARDLETSGAPVETQYF